This entry is about one T cell receptor (beta chain). This entry belongs to a study of blood T cell repertoires in COVID-19. The wider study: Acute-phase and convalescent COVID-19 samples originated in the United States, Italy and Spain. PBMCs, B-cell-depleted T cells, or T cells were the source of the cDNA or gDNA that made up the material.

Per the authors' pipeline: Nucleated cell number was recorded as an estimate derived from reference gene primer amplification. Sequenced by immunoSEQ multiplex PCR; TCRdb stores in-frame clones only, minus some. The D gene and trimming were derived from the DNA, and the V and J assignments and clone size from that table. Of tens of thousands of clones in the sample, 70% to 90% were seen once. The receptor was derived from a woman at least 80 years old with active or convalescent COVID-19. The sequencing sample was made of peripheral blood.

The chain's CDR3 is CASSQRDRSGNYGYTF. For the CDR3, the DNA is TGCGCCAGCAGCCAACGCGATCGGTCCGGGAACTATGGCTACACCTTC. The rearrangement joins TRBV4-3 to TRBJ1-2; D is undetermined. V was clipped by 2 bases and J by 2 bases, with 15 bases between them. The CDR3 length is 16 residues. Germline V gene sequence: CDR1 LGHNA, CDR2 YSLEER.